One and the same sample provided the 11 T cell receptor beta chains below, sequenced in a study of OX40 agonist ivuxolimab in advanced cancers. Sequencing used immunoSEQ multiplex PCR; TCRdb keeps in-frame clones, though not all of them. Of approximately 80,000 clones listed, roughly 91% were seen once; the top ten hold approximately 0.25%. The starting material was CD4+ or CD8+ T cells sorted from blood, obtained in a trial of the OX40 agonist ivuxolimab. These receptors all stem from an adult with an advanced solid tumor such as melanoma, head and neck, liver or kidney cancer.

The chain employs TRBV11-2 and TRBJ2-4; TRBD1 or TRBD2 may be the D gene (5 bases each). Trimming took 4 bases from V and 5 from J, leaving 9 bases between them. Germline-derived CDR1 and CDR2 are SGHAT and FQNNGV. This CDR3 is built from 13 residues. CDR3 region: CASSSGRENIQYF. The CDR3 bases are TGTGCCAGCAGCTCGGGACGGGAAAACATTCAGTACTTC.

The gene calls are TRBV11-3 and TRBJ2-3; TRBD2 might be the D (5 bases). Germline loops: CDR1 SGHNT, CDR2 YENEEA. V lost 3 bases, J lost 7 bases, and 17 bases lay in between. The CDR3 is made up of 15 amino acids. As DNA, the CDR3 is TGTGCCAGCAGCTTCGGGCCTTCAAGCGGTAATACGCAGTATTTT. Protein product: CASSFGPSSGNTQYF.

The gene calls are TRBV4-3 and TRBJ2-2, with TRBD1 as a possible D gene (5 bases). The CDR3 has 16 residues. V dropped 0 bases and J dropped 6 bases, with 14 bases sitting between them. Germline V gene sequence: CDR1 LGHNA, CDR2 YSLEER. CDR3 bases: TGCGCCAGCAGCCAAGAGAAGGACCCCAGGGCCGGGGAGCTGTTTTTT. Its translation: CASSQEKDPRAGELFF.

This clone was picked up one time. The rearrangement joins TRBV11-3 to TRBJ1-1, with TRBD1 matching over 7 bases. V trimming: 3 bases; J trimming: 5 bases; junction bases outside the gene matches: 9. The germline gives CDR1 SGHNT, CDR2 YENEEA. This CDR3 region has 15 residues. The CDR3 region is CASSFSAQGGTEAFF. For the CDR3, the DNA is TGTGCCAGCAGCTTTTCGGCTCAGGGGGGTACTGAAGCTTTCTTT. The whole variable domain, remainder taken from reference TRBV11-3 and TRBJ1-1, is EAGVVQSPRYKIIEKKQPVAFWCNPISGHNTLYWYLQNLGQGPELLIRYENEEAVDDSQLPKDRFSAERLKGVDSTLKIQPAELGDSAVYLCASSFSAQGGTEAFFGQGTRLTVV.

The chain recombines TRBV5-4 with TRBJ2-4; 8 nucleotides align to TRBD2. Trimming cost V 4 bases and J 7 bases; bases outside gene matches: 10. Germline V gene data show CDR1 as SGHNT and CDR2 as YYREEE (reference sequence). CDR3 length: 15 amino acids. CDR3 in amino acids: CASSPRSGTSNIQYF. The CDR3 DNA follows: TGTGCCAGCAGCCCCCGTAGCGGGACCTCCAACATTCAGTACTTC.

CDR3 nucleotide sequence: TGTGCCAGCAGCTCCAAGACTTCGACAGGGGGCTATGGCTACACCTTC. It specifies CASSSKTSTGGYGYTF. V and J are TRBV5-4 and TRBJ1-2, with 9 bases aligning to TRBD1. V dropped 3 bases and J dropped 4; count of bases not matched to a gene: 10. Germline loops: CDR1 SGHNT, CDR2 YYREEE (reference sequence). The CDR3 is made up of 16 amino acids.

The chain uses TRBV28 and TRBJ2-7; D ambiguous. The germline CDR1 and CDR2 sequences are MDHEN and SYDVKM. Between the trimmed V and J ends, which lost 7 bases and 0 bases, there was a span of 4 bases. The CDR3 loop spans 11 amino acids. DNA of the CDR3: TGTGCCAGCATTAGCTCCTACGAGCAGTACTTC. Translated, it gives CASISSYEQYF.

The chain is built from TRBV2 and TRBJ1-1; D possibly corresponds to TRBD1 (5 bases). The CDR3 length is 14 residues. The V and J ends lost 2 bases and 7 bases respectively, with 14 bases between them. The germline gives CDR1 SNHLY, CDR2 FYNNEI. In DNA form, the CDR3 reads TGTGCCAGCAGTGAAAACCCGCGGGGGGGTGAAGCTTTCTTT. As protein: CASSENPRGGEAFF.

The CDR3 loop is CASRRAGSGTGELFF. CDR3 nucleotides: TGTGCCAGCAGGCGGGCGGGATCGGGCACCGGGGAGCTGTTTTTT. This chain connects TRBV2 to TRBJ2-2, with D possibly being TRBD2 (6 bases). CDR1 and CDR2 from the germline V gene are SNHLY and FYNNEI. The V end lost 6 bases, the J end lost 4 bases, and 15 bases lay between the germline ends. CDR3 length: 15 amino acids.

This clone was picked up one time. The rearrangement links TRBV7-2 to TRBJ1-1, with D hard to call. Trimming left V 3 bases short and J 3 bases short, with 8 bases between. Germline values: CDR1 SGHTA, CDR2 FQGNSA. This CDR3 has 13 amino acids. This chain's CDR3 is CASSFNSYTEAFF. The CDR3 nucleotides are TGTGCCAGCAGCTTTAATAGCTACACTGAAGCTTTCTTT.

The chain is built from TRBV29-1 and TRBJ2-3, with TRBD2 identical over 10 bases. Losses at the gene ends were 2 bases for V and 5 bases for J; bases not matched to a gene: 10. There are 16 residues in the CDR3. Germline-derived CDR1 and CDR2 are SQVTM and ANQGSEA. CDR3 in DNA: TGCAGCGTTGAATTAATCGGACTAGCGGAGCGAGATACGCAGTATTTT. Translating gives CSVELIGLAERDTQYF.